What follows are 28 T cell receptor beta chains derived from one specimen sequenced in a study of cytomegalovirus exposure and HLA in healthy donors. The PCR used 60 Vbeta and 13 Jbeta primers. Measured with immunoSEQ multiplex PCR; TCRdb has only the in-frame clones, and not every one. The sample carries 100,000 or so clones, over 65% recorded once. Sample: PBMCs. All receptors derive from a woman between 35 and 50 years old in good health and CMV-seropositive.

The CDR3 DNA follows: TGTGCCAGCAGCTTAGTTGGGACAGGGGTATTGGTCCCTTCCTACGAGCAGTACTTC. It encodes CASSLVGTGVLVPSYEQYF. V usage is TRBV7-8 and J usage is TRBJ2-7, with 10 nucleotides matching TRBD1. V lost 1 base to trimming and J lost 1 base; unmatched junction nucleotides: 13. There are 19 residues in the CDR3. CDR1 and CDR2 from the germline V gene are SGHVS and FQNEAQ.

The chain carries TRBV29-1 and TRBJ2-5; TRBD2 matches 12 bases. There are 14 residues in the CDR3. V shed 7 bases, J shed 2 bases, and the junction held 5 bases outside the gene matches. Per the germline V gene, CDR1 is SQVTM and CDR2 is ANQGSEA. Here the CDR3 DNA reads TGCAGCGGACTAGCGGGAGTAAGACAAGAGACCCAGTACTTC. It codes for CSGLAGVRQETQYF.

The rearrangement joins TRBV21-1 to TRBJ1-3. TRBV21-1 corresponds to a pseudogene. The CDR3 extends over 19 amino acids. The CDR3 loop is CASSNVIPAGLSSGNTIYF. The CDR3 region has the DNA TGTGCCAGCAGCAATGTGATTCCCGCGGGCCTCAGCTCTGGAAACACCATATATTTT.

The chain carries TRBV27 and TRBJ2-7; maybe TRBD1 (5 bases). Germline assignment: CDR1 MNHEY and CDR2 SMNVEV (reference sequence). This CDR3 is 13 amino acids long. The germline V and J ends were trimmed by 3 bases and 3 bases, with 9 bases remaining between them. CDR3 protein: CASSLTVSYEQYF. The CDR3 region has the DNA TGTGCCAGCAGTTTGACAGTTAGCTACGAGCAGTACTTC.

The genes are TRBV18 and TRBJ2-1, with 11 bases lining up with TRBD2. Germline V gives CDR1 KGHSH, CDR2 LQKENI. Trimming removed 4 bases from V and 6 bases from J; junction bases left unmatched: 5. This CDR3 contains 15 residues. CDR3 sequence (DNA): TGTGCCAGCTCACTCCGGGGGACTAGCGGCAATGAGCAGTTCTTC. Translated: CASSLRGTSGNEQFF.

Ten or more counts support this clone. The gene calls are TRBV5-6 and TRBJ2-3; 9 bases map to TRBD2. J gave up 2 bases and V 2 bases, and 3 bases lay outside the gene matches. The CDR3 covers 15 residues. Germline loops: CDR1 SGHDT, CDR2 YYEEEE. This chain's CDR3 is CASSFLAGSTDTQYF. CDR3 bases: TGTGCCAGCAGCTTCCTAGCGGGGTCCACAGATACGCAGTATTTT.

This sequence joins TRBV9 and TRBJ2-7; no definite D call. V was trimmed by 4 bases and J by 0 bases, leaving 5 bases between them. From germline, CDR1 is SGDLS and CDR2 YYNGEE. The CDR3 is 12 amino acids. The CDR3 region is CASSSSSYEQYF. CDR3 DNA: TGTGCCAGCAGCTCGAGCTCCTACGAGCAGTACTTC.

The chain couples TRBV23-1 to TRBJ1-2; unclear D gene. TRBV23-1 is filed as an ORF, its function uncertain. V shed 11 bases and J shed 4 bases, with 14 bases lying between them. This CDR3 has 12 residues. The DNA of the CDR3 is TGCGCCCCCCGGGTATTCGGCTATGGCTACACCTTC. Its protein is CAPRVFGYGYTF.

The J gene is TRBJ2-2, the V gene TRBV19; weak D call: TRBD2 (5 bases). Germline V gives CDR1 LNHDA, CDR2 SQIVND (reference sequence). V gave up 0 bases and J gave up 6 bases, with 11 bases separating them. This CDR3 contains 15 residues. The CDR3 DNA follows: TGTGCCAGTAGTATAGATCCGGGGTTGGCCGGGGAGCTGTTTTTT. This codes for CASSIDPGLAGELFF.

The V call is TRBV5-6, the J call TRBJ2-3, with 7 nucleotides matching TRBD2. The CDR3 contains 16 residues. Germline V gives CDR1 SGHDT, CDR2 YYEEEE. The V and J ends lost 1 base and 1 base, in that order; junction bases with no gene match: 6. CDR3 in amino acids: CASSLPQTSRTDTQYF. The CDR3, as DNA: TGTGCCAGCAGCTTGCCGCAGACTAGCCGCACAGATACGCAGTATTTT.

The chain employs TRBV18 and TRBJ2-1; TRBD1 matches at 8 bases. The junction had 7 bases not matched to a gene; V was cut back by 6 bases and J by 3 bases. The V gene's germline CDR1 is KGHSH and CDR2 LQKENI. The CDR3 is made up of 15 amino acids. The CDR3 DNA follows: TGTGCCAGCTCGCCCAACAGGGGGGACTACAATGAGCAGTTCTTC. This encodes CASSPNRGDYNEQFF.

The chain couples TRBV27 to TRBJ2-3, with a weak D call TRBD2 (5 bases). Germline V gene data show CDR1 as MNHEY and CDR2 as SMNVEV (reference sequence). V dropped 7 bases and J dropped 2 bases, with 13 bases sitting between them. The CDR3 spans 14 residues. CDR3: CASTSSLYTDTQYF. CDR3 DNA sequence: TGTGCCAGCACCTCTAGCTTATACACAGATACGCAGTATTTT.

J is TRBJ1-2 and V is TRBV5-1; 8 nucleotides match TRBD1. The CDR3 covers 14 residues. CDR1 is SGHRS and CDR2 is YFSETQ in the germline V gene. Trimming cost V 4 bases and J 7 bases; bases outside gene matches: 9. CDR3 sequence reads: CASSPQGASLGYTF. DNA for the CDR3: TGCGCCAGCAGCCCCCAGGGGGCGAGTCTTGGCTACACCTTC.

This clone was observed a handful of times. The V gene is TRBV7-9, the J gene TRBJ2-1, with D tentatively TRBD1 (5 bases). V was clipped by 5 bases and J by 2 bases, with 19 bases between them. The CDR3 sequence is 17 residues long. The germline CDR1 and CDR2 sequences are SEHNR and FQNEAQ (reference sequence). CDR3 bases: TGTGCCAGCAGCCCCCAGGGTTCTGGGGCCCCCTACAATGAGCAGTTCTTC. Translation: CASSPQGSGAPYNEQFF.

The CDR3: CSVALADTTREQFF. CDR3 nucleotide sequence: TGCAGCGTTGCGCTAGCGGATACAACCCGTGAGCAGTTCTTC. This chain connects TRBV29-1 to TRBJ2-1, with TRBD2 identical over 7 bases. CDR3 size: 14 residues. The germline V gene encodes CDR1 SQVTM and CDR2 ANQGSEA. The trim removed 4 bases at V and 9 bases at J, leaving 12 bases unmatched.

V usage is TRBV7-9 and J usage is TRBJ2-5; a possible D gene is TRBD2 (6 bases). The J call may be mistaken, given a closer DNA end match to TRBJ2-7. CDR3 length: 17 amino acids. Per germline, CDR1 SEHNR and CDR2 FQNEAQ (reference sequence). CDR3 loop: CASSSTLSEGRSYEQYF. CDR3 bases: TGTGCCAGCAGCTCCACCCTATCGGAGGGGCGCTCCTACGAGCAGTACTTC.

The chain has TRBV27 and TRBJ2-2; TRBD2 aligns across 10 bases. The germline V gene encodes CDR1 MNHEY and CDR2 SMNVEV (reference sequence). CDR3 length: 17 amino acids. V shed 3 bases and J 5 bases; nucleotides not matched to a gene: 9. The CDR3: CASSFSSGRAYTGELFF. The CDR3 nucleotides read TGTGCCAGCAGTTTTTCCAGCGGGAGGGCTTATACCGGGGAGCTGTTTTTT.

This chain joins TRBV9 and TRBJ1-4, with D perhaps TRBD1 (5 bases). Trimming cost V 4 bases and J 5 bases, with 15 bases left between them. CDR3 length: 15 amino acids. The germline CDR1 and CDR2 sequences are SGDLS and YYNGEE. CDR3 loop: CASSPGTSGNEKLFF. DNA of the CDR3: TGTGCCAGCAGCCCCGGGACTTCAGGGAATGAAAAACTGTTTTTT.

This chain uses TRBV30 with TRBJ2-2; 8 bases agree with TRBD1. From germline, CDR1 is GTSNPN and CDR2 SVGIG (reference sequence). V shed 3 bases and J 6 bases; nucleotides not matched to a gene: 12. This CDR3 region has 16 residues. This chain's CDR3 is CAWRAERGQGPGELFF. The CDR3, as DNA: TGTGCCTGGAGAGCAGAGAGAGGACAGGGTCCCGGGGAGCTGTTTTTT.

The chain links TRBV9 to TRBJ2-7, with TRBD1 identical over 10 bases. V trimming: 0 bases; J trimming: 3 bases; junction bases outside the gene matches: 3. Germline V CDR1 and CDR2: SGDLS, YYNGEE. The CDR3 loop spans 15 amino acids. CDR3 residues: CASSVGGTGVYEQYF. The CDR3 DNA reads as TGTGCCAGCAGCGTAGGAGGGACAGGGGTCTACGAGCAGTACTTC.

This clone was counted ten times or more. The chain uses TRBV27 and TRBJ1-5, with 7 bases aligning to TRBD1. The CDR3 consists of 14 residues. Trimming at V came to 5 bases and at J to 6 bases, leaving 7 bases not matched to a gene. Germline V gene lookup returns CDR1 MNHEY and CDR2 SMNVEV (reference sequence). CDR3 nucleotide sequence: TGTGCCAGCAGTCCTTTGACAGGGTTTCAGCCCCAGCATTTT. Translating it yields CASSPLTGFQPQHF.

The CDR3 region is CASSLAAVFEQFF. In nucleotides, the CDR3 is TGTGCCAGCAGCTTAGCGGCGGTTTTTGAGCAGTTCTTC. This chain uses TRBV7-9 with TRBJ2-1; unclear D gene. Trimming shortened V by 0 bases and J by 9 bases, and 9 bases separated the two germline ends. CDR1 and CDR2 from the germline V gene are SEHNR and FQNEAQ (reference sequence). The length of the CDR3 is 13 residues.

CDR3: CASSQGVSGGSEKLFF. As DNA, the CDR3 is TGCGCCAGCAGCCAAGGAGTCTCAGGGGGATCTGAAAAACTGTTTTTT. The chain uses TRBV4-3 and TRBJ1-4, with 7 bases identical to TRBD1. V shed 1 base, J shed 7 bases, and the junction held 9 bases outside the gene matches. CDR1 and CDR2 from the germline V gene are LGHNA and YSLEER. This CDR3 region has 16 residues.

The chain combines TRBV19 with TRBJ2-1; TRBD2 agrees at 7 bases. This CDR3 is 15 amino acids long. CDR1 and CDR2 (germline): LNHDA, SQIVND (reference sequence). The junction had 3 bases not matched to a gene; V was cut back by 0 bases and J by 4 bases. This CDR3 is CASSIDPGGYNEQFF. CDR3 DNA: TGTGCCAGTAGTATAGACCCGGGAGGATACAATGAGCAGTTCTTC. The complete variable domain, with remaining parts taken from reference TRBV19 and TRBJ2-1, reads DGGITQSPKYLFRKEGQNVTLSCEQNLNHDAMYWYRQDPGQGLRLIYYSQIVNDFQKGDIAEGYSVSREKKESFPLTVTSAQKNPTAFYLCASSIDPGGYNEQFFGPGTRLTVL.

The chain links TRBV19 to TRBJ1-4; maybe TRBD1 (5 bases). CDR3 length equals 15 residues. CDR1 and CDR2 (germline): LNHDA, SQIVND (reference sequence). V was clipped by 7 bases and J by 0 bases, with 12 bases between them. The DNA for the CDR3 is TGTGCCAGTACCAGTCCGGGGGCAACTAATGAAAAACTGTTTTTT. Protein sequence: CASTSPGATNEKLFF.

The chain recombines TRBV5-4 with TRBJ2-7; TRBD2 matches at 7 bases. The CDR3 is 12 amino acids. Per the germline V gene, CDR1 is SGHNT and CDR2 is YYREEE (reference sequence). The V gene end was trimmed by 3 bases and the J gene end by 6 bases; junction bases not matched to a gene: 3. In DNA form, the CDR3 reads TGTGCCAGCAGCTGGGACTATGGCGAGCAGTACTTC. This sequence encodes CASSWDYGEQYF.

The chain joins TRBV19 to TRBJ1-5; D is ambiguous. CDR1 and CDR2 (germline): LNHDA, SQIVND (reference sequence). Trimming pared 7 bases from V and 3 bases from J, leaving 19 bases between. The CDR3 spans 16 residues. The CDR3 protein is CASTSWRPASNQPQHF. The CDR3 DNA reads TGTGCCAGTACCTCTTGGAGACCGGCCTCCAATCAGCCCCAGCATTTT.

V usage is TRBV7-9 and J usage is TRBJ2-1, with a possible D match to TRBD2 (6 bases). Trimming removed 2 bases from V and 2 bases from J, with 13 bases in between. Germline-derived CDR1 and CDR2 are SEHNR and FQNEAQ (reference sequence). CDR3 size: 16 residues. The chain's CDR3 is CASSLPPSAAYNEQFF. The CDR3 nucleotides read TGTGCCAGCAGCTTACCCCCTAGCGCAGCCTACAATGAGCAGTTCTTC.